The 14 T cell receptor beta chains reported below all come from one sample, sequenced in a study of T-cell reconstitution after alpha-beta-depleted transplantation in children. Using unique molecular identifiers, the investigators prepared the TCRbeta library. MiXCR, applied by TCRdb to the PCR reads, yields one record per CDR3 protein. The top ten clones hold around 2% of a sample with 450,000 to 600,000 distinct CDR3 sequences, about 10% of them seen once. Material: PBMCs, obtained before TCRalphabeta/CD19-depleted stem cell transplant. These receptors were taken from a child aged 2 to 10 with inherited bone marrow failure, due to receive a stem cell transplant.

Of note for this clonotype: A read error may be the cause here, since a much bigger clone is one base away. The rearrangement joins TRBV11-2 to TRBJ2-7; 7 bases are shared with TRBD1. This CDR3 is 14 amino acids long. Germline lookup yields CDR1 SGHAT and CDR2 FQNNGV. The junction had 3 bases not matched to a gene; V was cut back by 2 bases and J by 2 bases. CDR3 DNA sequence: TGTGCCAGCAGCTTAATGAGGGGGCCCTACGAGCAGTACTTC. Amino acids: CASSLMRGPYEQYF.

This clonotype was seen a few times. The V gene is TRBV7-9, the J gene TRBJ2-3; no clear D. Germline values: CDR1 SEHNR, CDR2 FQNEAQ (reference sequence). The V and J ends lost 2 bases and 1 base respectively, with 10 bases between them. This CDR3 has 15 amino acids. This CDR3 reads CASSLTLTGTDTQYF. In DNA, the CDR3 is TGTGCCAGCAGCTTAACCCTAACAGGCACAGATACGCAGTATTTT.

The gene calls are TRBV6-2 or TRBV6-3 and TRBJ2-2, with 11 positions matching TRBD1. Unmatched junction bases numbered 7, after V lost 8 bases and J lost 5 bases. Germline CDR1 is MNHEY and CDR2 is SVGEGT. The CDR3 contains 15 residues. The CDR3 loop is CASLGTGGRTGELFF. The DNA for the CDR3 is TGTGCCAGCCTAGGGACAGGGGGAAGGACCGGGGAGCTGTTTTTT.

This clonotype was detected a few times. The chain recombines TRBV27 with TRBJ2-7; D could derive from TRBD1 or TRBD2 (6 bases each). The CDR3 has 14 residues. The germline V gene has CDR1 MNHEY and CDR2 SMNVEV (reference sequence). V dropped 6 bases and J dropped 5 bases, with 17 bases sitting between them. The CDR3 DNA reads as TGTGCCAGCAGAATAGGGGGGCTCGGGGACGAGCAGTACTTC. Translated, it gives CASRIGGLGDEQYF.

Concerning this clonotype itself: Just one base apart from a much larger clone, this may be a read error. This rearrangement joins TRBV27 to TRBJ2-7, with 8 bases lining up with TRBD2. This CDR3 contains 16 residues. V was clipped by 0 bases and J by 6 bases; unmatched bases: 10. CDR1 MNHEY and CDR2 SMNVEV come from the germline V gene (reference sequence). The CDR3 region has the DNA TGTGCCAGCAGTTTATCGATGGGACTAGTGGGAGGCGAGCAGTACTTC. This codes for CASSLSMGLVGGEQYF.

This clonotype showed up many times. The chain links TRBV3-1 to TRBJ2-7; 11 bases line up with TRBD2. Trimming removed 4 bases from V and 4 bases from J; junction bases left unmatched: 9. The CDR3 consists of 16 residues. Germline V gene data show CDR1 as LGHDT and CDR2 as YNNKEL (reference sequence). CDR3 in DNA: TGTGCCAGCAGCCGCCTTGCTAGCGGGGGGTTTTACGAGCAGTACTTC. Its translation is CASSRLASGGFYEQYF.

This clonotype has only a few counts. The chain recombines TRBV12-3 or TRBV12-4 with TRBJ2-1; TRBD1 might be the D (6 bases). The ends were cut back, 6 bases at V and 8 bases at J, with 11 bases in the middle. The CDR3 is 12 residues long. CDR3 residues: CASRGAGDEQFF. Written as DNA, the CDR3 is TGTGCCAGCAGGGGGGCTGGGGATGAGCAGTTCTTC.

At least ten counts were recorded for this clonotype. The gene calls are TRBV29-1 and TRBJ2-7; the D gene is possibly TRBD1 (7 bases). This CDR3 is built from 14 residues. The germline V gene encodes CDR1 SQVTM and CDR2 ANQGSEA. The V gene lost 6 bases and the J gene lost 3 bases, with 18 bases spanning the gap. CDR3 loop: CSVWGDSLNYEQYF. CDR3 nucleotides: TGCAGCGTATGGGGGGACAGTTTGAACTACGAGCAGTACTTC.

This clonotype was detected only a few times. This chain connects TRBV5-6 to TRBJ2-5; D perhaps matches TRBD1 (5 bases). Trimming cost V 0 bases and J 2 bases, with 8 bases left between them. CDR1 and CDR2 (germline): SGHDT, YYEEEE. The CDR3 contains 14 residues. CDR3 nucleotides: TGTGCCAGCAGCTTGGGACAGTTTCAAGAGACCCAGTACTTC. It specifies CASSLGQFQETQYF. The complete variable domain, with remaining parts taken from reference TRBV5-6 and TRBJ2-5, reads DAGVTQSPTHLIKTRGQQVTLRCSPKSGHDTVSWYQQALGQGPQFIFQYYEEEERQRGNFPDRFSGHQFPNYSSELNVNALLLGDSALYLCASSLGQFQETQYFGPGTRLLVL.

The sample holds many counts of this clonotype. V gene TRBV4-3 combines with J gene TRBJ2-2; TRBD1 agrees at 9 bases. Germline V lookup: CDR1 LGHNA, CDR2 YSLEER. V shed 2 bases, J shed 1 base, and the junction held 5 bases outside the gene matches. The CDR3 has 17 amino acids. The CDR3 DNA reads TGCGCCAGCAGCCAATGGCCGGGACAGGGGAACACCGGGGAGCTGTTTTTT. Translation: CASSQWPGQGNTGELFF.

The rearrangement joins TRBV30 to TRBJ1-1, with 8 bases lining up with TRBD1. In germline, CDR1 is GTSNPN, CDR2 SVGIG (reference sequence). The J segment lost 4 bases and the V segment lost 3 bases, leaving 10 bases of the junction unmatched. This CDR3 region has 15 residues. CDR3 DNA: TGTGCCTGGAGATCTTACAGGGGGATGAGCACTGAAGCTTTCTTT. Translation: CAWRSYRGMSTEAFF.

This clonotype was found many times. V usage is TRBV2 and J usage is TRBJ2-3; 9 bases match TRBD1. V was pared by 8 bases and J by 6 bases, with 9 bases of the junction left unmatched. The CDR3 contains 14 residues. The germline CDR1 and CDR2 sequences are SNHLY and FYNNEI. The CDR3 nucleotides read TGTGCCAGCGGTGGACAGGGGAAGTGGGATACGCAGTATTTT. This encodes CASGGQGKWDTQYF.

This clonotype was recorded many times. In DNA, the CDR3 is TGCAGTGCTAGTGCCCCGGGCACTAACTATGGCTACACCTTC. Encoded protein: CSASAPGTNYGYTF. The chain recombines TRBV20-1 with TRBJ1-2, with D hard to call. Trimming cost V 3 bases and J 0 bases, with 11 bases left between them. The V gene's germline CDR1 is DFQATT and CDR2 SNEGSKA (reference sequence). CDR3 length: 14 residues.

This clonotype was picked up a small number of times. The chain recombines TRBV20-1 with TRBJ1-3, with D unclear. This CDR3 contains 16 residues. The germline gives CDR1 DFQATT, CDR2 SNEGSKA (reference sequence). V dropped 3 bases and J dropped 0 bases, with 15 bases sitting between them. The CDR3 DNA reads TGCAGTGCTAGGGACGGGAGGCAGTTCTCTGGAAACACCATATATTTT. It yields the protein CSARDGRQFSGNTIYF.